This record covers a single TCR beta chain. This clone was found many times. The clone's antigen remains unknown. No clone much larger than this one lies a single base away; base qualities are absent. Sample time point, as interpreted from the label and publication: about 28 days (+/-7) after the second vaccine dose. AZD1222 recipients whose second dose came at about 4 weeks and those whose second dose came at about 12 weeks were combined into one group, since spike-specific TCR depth and breadth did not differ between the two schedules. The vaccinee samples were drawn from two UK trials, COV001 and COV002, one of which was a single-blind randomized controlled phase 2/3 trial testing AZD1222 (ChAdOx1 nCoV-19) in healthy adults. For TCRbeta chain sequencing, PBMC samples were collected from trial participants at day 0 and at day 28 after the second dose. The sample is drawn from a study of T cell responses to AZD1222 COVID-19 vaccine (dated by TCRdb to the early 2020s). Looking at the study overall: TCR sequencing was performed for 230 to 250 trial participants, of whom about 200 were given two doses of AZD1222 and 26 were given two doses of MenACWY control vaccine. Trial participants were enrolled by age into subgroups of 18-55, 56-69 and 70-plus years, and around 140, 26 and 57 TCR-sequenced participants, respectively, were included in these subgroups. Study-level results and caveats: Reportedly, close to half of the unique spike-specific TCRs recognized epitopes lying outside the regions that are mutated in the B.1.351 and B.1.1.7 variants. Because no day 14 peak-response samples were available, the repertoires could be characterized only after the peak T cell response. In the small 56-69-year group, the increase in depth fell short of significance, most likely because of low power. Most participants were white British and females outnumbered males, and the authors suggested that clonal diversity may have been underestimated. Only five or six AZD1222 recipients were SARS-CoV-2 seropositive at baseline, limiting conclusions about previously exposed vaccinees. Spike-specific TCR breadth and depth rose significantly after two AZD1222 doses compared with day 0 and with MenACWY recipients. CD4 TCRs associated with the vaccine covered the entire spike protein, and the dominant responses were in regions 160-218 and 743-854.

The CDR3 runs 17 residues from the cysteine to the phenylalanine. The only DNA kept is the CDR3, 51 bases in frame from the first base. The germline V gene specifies MGHRA as CDR1 and YSYEKL as CDR2. V is reduced by 7 bases and J by 2 bases, leaving a spacing of 22 bases between them. The CDR3 regions of human TCRbeta chains were analyzed by immunosequencing. From the authors' description of their analysis: Repertoire TCRs were checked for matches against a reference library of SARS-CoV-2-specific TCRs that had been generated using the MIRA antigen-specificity platform. Breadth meant the fraction of unique TCRs that were SARS-CoV-2-associated, whereas depth meant the fraction of total T cells that were SARS-CoV-2-associated. Using the MIRA data, every spike-specific TCR was mapped to the spike region that the TCR reacted to and assigned to either a CD4 or a CD8 class. Log10-transformed breadth and depth values were compared by one-way ANOVA with Sidak's multiple comparisons tests. Imported from immuneACCESS, the table was reduced by TCRdb to in-frame sequences with V and J called. These copies leave out some clones; in studies compared against another copy, an unresolved V gene accounts for under half, and the cause of the remainder is not known. V and J calls and clone size are those listed in that table; D and trimming were worked out from the DNA. In this sample the table shows 100,000 to 150,000 clones, approximately 82% of which occur a single time. 27% of the sample belongs to the ten largest clones.

Material: peripheral blood, obtained 28 days after the second AZD1222 dose. The chain uses TRBV4-1 and TRBJ2-3; a tentative D call is TRBD2 (6 bases match). This receptor was obtained from an adult who received the AZD1222 COVID-19 vaccine. For the CDR3, the sequence is CASNPMYRRENTDTQYF. The DNA sequence follows: TGCGCCAGCAACCCGATGTACCGACGGGAGAACACAGATACGCAGTATTTT.